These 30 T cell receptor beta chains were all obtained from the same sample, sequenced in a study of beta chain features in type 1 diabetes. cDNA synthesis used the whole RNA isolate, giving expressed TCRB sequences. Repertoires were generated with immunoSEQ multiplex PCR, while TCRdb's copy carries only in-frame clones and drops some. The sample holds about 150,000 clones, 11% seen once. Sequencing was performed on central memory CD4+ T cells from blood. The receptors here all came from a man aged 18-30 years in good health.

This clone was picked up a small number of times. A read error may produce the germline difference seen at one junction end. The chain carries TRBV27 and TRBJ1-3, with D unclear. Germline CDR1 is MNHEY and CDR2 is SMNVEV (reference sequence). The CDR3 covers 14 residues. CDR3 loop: CASSLSRRGNTTYF. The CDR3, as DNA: TGTGCCAGCAGTTTATCTCGTCGCGGAAACACCACATATTTT.

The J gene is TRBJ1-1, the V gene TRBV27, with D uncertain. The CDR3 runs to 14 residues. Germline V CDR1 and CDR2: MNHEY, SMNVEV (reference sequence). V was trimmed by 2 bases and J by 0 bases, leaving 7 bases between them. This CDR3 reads CASSLRQMNTEAFF. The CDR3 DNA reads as TGTGCCAGCAGTTTAAGGCAGATGAACACTGAAGCTTTCTTT.

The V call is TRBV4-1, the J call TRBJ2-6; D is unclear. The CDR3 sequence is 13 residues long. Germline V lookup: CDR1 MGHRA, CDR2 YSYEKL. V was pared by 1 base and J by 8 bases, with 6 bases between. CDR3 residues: CASSQALSNVLTF. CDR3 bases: TGCGCCAGCAGCCAAGCCTTGTCCAACGTCCTGACTTTC.

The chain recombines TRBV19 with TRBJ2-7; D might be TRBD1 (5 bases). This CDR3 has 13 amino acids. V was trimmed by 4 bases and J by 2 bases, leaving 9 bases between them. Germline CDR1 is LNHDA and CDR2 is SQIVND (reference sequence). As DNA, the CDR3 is TGTGCCAGTAGTACAGGGTTGCCCTACGAGCAGTACTTC. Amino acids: CASSTGLPYEQYF.

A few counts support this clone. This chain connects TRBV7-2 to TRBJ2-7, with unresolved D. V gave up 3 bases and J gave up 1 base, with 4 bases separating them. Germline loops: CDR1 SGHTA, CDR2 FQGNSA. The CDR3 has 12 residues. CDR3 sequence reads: CASSFWSYEQYF. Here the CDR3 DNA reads TGTGCCAGCAGCTTCTGGTCCTACGAGCAGTACTTC.

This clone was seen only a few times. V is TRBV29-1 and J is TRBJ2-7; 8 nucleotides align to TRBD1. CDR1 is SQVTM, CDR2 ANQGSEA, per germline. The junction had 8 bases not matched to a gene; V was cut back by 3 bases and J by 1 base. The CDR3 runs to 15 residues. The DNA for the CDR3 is TGCAGCGTTGAGGCAACTCGGACAGGGTCCTACGAGCAGTACTTC. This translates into CSVEATRTGSYEQYF.

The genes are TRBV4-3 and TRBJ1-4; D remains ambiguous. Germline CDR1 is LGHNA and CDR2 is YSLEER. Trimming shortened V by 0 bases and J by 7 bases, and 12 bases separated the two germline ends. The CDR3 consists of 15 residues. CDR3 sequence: CASSQESGFGEKLFF. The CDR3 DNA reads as TGCGCCAGCAGCCAAGAAAGCGGATTCGGTGAAAAACTGTTTTTT.

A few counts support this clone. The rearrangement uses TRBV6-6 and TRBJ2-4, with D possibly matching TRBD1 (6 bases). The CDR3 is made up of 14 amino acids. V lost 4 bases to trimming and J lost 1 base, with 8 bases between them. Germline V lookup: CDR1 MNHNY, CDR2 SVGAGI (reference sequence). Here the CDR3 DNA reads TGTGCCAGCAGTTCTACAGGGGCCAAAAACATTCAGTACTTC. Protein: CASSSTGAKNIQYF.

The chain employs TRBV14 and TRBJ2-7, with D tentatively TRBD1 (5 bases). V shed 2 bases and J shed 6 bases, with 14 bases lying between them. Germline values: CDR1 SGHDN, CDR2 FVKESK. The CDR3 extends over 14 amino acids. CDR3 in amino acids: CASSQSWQGSEQYF. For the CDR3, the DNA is TGTGCCAGCAGCCAATCTTGGCAGGGAAGCGAGCAGTACTTC.

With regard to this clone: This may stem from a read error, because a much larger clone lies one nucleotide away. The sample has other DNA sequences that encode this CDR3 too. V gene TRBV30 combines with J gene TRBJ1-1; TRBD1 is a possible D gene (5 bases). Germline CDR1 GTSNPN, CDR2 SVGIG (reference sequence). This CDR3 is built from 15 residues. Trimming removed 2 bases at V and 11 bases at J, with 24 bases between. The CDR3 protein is CAWSRIASGAGKAFF. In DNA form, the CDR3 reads TGTGCCTGGAGTAGGATCGCTAGTGGGGCAGGGAAGGCTTTCTTT.

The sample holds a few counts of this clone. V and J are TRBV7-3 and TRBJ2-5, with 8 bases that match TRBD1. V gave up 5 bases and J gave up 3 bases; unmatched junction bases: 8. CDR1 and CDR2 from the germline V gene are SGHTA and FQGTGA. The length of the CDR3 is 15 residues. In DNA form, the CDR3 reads TGTGCCAGCAGCCCCCGGACAGGGAGCGAAGAGACCCAGTACTTC. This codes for CASSPRTGSEETQYF.

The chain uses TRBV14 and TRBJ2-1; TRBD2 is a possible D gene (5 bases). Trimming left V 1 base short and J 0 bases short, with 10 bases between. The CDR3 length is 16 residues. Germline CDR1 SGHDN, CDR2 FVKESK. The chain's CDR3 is CASSQVRGSSYNEQFF. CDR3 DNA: TGTGCCAGCAGCCAAGTTCGAGGGAGCTCCTACAATGAGCAGTTCTTC.

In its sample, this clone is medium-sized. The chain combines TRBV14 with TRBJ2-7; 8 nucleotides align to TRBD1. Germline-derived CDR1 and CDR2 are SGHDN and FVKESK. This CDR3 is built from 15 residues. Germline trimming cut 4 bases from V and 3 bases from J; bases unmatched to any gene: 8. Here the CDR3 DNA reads TGTGCCAGCAGCCCGGGGACAGGCCCCAACTACGAGCAGTACTTC. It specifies CASSPGTGPNYEQYF.

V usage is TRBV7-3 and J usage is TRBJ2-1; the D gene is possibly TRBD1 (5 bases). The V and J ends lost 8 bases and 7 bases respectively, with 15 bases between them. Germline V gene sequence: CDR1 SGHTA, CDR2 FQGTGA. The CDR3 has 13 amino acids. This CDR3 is CASGAQLGNEQFF. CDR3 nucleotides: TGTGCCAGCGGGGCGCAGCTAGGAAATGAGCAGTTCTTC.

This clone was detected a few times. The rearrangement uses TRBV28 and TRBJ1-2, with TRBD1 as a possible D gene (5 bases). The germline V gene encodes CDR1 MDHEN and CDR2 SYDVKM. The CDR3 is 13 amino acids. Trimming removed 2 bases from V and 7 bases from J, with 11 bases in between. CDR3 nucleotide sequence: TGTGCCAGCAGTTTAGAGCGACAGCTTGGCTACACCTTC. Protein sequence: CASSLERQLGYTF.

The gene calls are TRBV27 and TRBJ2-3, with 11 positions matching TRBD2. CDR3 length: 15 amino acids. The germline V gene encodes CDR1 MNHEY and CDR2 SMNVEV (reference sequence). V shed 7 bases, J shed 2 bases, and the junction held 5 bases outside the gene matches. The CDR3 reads CASNRLAGFTDTQYF. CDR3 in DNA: TGTGCCAGCAACCGACTAGCGGGGTTCACAGATACGCAGTATTTT.

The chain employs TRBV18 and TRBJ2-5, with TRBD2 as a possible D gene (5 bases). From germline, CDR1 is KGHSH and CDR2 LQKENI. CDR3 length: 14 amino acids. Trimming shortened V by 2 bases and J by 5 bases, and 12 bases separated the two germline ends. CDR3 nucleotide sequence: TGTGCCAGCTCACCAAGGGATGCGGGCGAGACCCAGTACTTC. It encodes CASSPRDAGETQYF.

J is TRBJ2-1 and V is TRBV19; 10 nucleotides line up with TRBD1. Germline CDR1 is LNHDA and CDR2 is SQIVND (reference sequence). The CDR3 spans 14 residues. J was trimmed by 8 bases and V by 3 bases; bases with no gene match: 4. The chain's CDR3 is CASSIWGQGYEQFF. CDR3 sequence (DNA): TGTGCCAGTAGTATCTGGGGACAGGGGTATGAGCAGTTCTTC.

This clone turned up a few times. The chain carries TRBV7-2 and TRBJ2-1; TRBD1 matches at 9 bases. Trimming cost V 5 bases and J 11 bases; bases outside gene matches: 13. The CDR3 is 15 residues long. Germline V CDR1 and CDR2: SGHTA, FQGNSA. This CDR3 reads CASSPRGQGNPKQFF. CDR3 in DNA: TGTGCCAGCAGCCCGAGGGGACAGGGAAACCCAAAGCAGTTCTTC. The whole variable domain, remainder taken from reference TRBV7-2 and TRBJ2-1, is GAGVSQSPSNKVTEKGKDVELRCDPISGHTALYWYRQSLGQGLEFLIYFQGNSAPDKSGLPSDRFSAERTGGSVSTLTIQRTQQEDSAVYLCASSPRGQGNPKQFFGPGTRLTVL.

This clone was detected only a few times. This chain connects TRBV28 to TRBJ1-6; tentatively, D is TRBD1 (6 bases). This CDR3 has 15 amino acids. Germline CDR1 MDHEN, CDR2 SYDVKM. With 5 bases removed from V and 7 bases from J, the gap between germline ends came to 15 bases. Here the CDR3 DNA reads TGTGCCAGCAGTAACGCGGGGGCGAGGAATTCACCCCTCCACTTT. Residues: CASSNAGARNSPLHF.

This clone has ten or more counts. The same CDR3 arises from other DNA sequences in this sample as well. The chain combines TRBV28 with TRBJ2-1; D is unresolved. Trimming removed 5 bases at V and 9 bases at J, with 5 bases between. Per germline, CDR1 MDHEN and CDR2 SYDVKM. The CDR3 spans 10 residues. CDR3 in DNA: TGTGCCAGCAGTAGCCGTGAGCAGTTCTTC. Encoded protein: CASSSREQFF.

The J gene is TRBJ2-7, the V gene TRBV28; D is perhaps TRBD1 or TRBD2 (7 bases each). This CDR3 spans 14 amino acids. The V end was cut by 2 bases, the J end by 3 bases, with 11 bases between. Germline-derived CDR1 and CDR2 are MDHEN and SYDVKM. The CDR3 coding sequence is TGTGCCAGCAGTTTACAGGGGGGGTACTACGAGCAGTACTTC. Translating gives CASSLQGGYYEQYF.

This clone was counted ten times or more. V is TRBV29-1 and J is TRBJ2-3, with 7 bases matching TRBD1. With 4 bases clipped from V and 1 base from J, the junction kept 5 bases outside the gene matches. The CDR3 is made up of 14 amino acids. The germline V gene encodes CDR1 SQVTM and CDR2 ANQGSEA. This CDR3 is CSVVRQGGTDTQYF. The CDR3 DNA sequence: TGCAGCGTTGTACGACAGGGAGGCACAGATACGCAGTATTTT.

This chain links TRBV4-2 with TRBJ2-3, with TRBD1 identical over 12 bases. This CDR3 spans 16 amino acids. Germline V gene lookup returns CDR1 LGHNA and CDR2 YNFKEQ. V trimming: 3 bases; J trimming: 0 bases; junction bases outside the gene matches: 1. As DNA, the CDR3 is TGTGCCAGCAGCCAGGGACAGGGGGCGAGCACAGATACGCAGTATTTT. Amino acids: CASSQGQGASTDTQYF.

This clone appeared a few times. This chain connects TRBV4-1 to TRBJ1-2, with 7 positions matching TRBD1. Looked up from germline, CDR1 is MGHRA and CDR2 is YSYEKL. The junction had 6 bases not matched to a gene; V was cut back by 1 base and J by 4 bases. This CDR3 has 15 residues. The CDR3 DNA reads TGCGCCAGCAGCCAAGGTGGGGGACAGATCTATGGCTACACCTTC. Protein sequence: CASSQGGGQIYGYTF.

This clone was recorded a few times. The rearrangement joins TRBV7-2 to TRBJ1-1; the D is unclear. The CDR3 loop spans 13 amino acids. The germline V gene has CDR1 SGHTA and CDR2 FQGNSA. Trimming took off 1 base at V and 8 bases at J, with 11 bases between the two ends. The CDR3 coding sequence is TGTGCCAGCAGCTTAGTCCGGACTCCAGAAGCTTTCTTT. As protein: CASSLVRTPEAFF.

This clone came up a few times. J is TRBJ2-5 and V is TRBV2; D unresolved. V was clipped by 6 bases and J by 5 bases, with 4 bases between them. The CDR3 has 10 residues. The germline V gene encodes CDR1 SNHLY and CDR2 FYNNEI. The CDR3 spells CASRGETQYF. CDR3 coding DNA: TGTGCCAGCAGGGGGGAGACCCAGTACTTC.

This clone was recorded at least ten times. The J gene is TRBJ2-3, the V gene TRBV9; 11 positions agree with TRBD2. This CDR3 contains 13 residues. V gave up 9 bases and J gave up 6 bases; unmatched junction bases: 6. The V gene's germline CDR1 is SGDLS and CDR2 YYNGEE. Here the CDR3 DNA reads TGTGCCACCGGGAGACTAGCGGGGGATACGCAGTATTTT. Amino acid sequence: CATGRLAGDTQYF. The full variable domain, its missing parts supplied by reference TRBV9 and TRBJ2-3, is DSGVTQTPKHLITATGQRVTLRCSPRSGDLSVYWYQQSLDQGLQFLIQYYNGEERAKGNILERFSAQQFPDLHSELNLSSLELGDSALYFCATGRLAGDTQYFGPGTRLTVL.

CDR3 nucleotides: TGTGCCAGCAGCCAGTCAGCGGGCATTCAAGAGACCCAGTACTTC. Translating it yields CASSQSAGIQETQYF. V usage is TRBV7-2 and J usage is TRBJ2-5; weak D call: TRBD2 (6 bases). Per germline, CDR1 SGHTA and CDR2 FQGNSA. CDR3 size: 15 residues. V lost 5 bases and J 2 bases, leaving 15 bases between the germline ends.

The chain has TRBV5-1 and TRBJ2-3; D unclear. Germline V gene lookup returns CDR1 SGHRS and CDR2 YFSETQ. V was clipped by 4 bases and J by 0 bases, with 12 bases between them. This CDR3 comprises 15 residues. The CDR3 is CASSGFDSSTDTQYF. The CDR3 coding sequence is TGCGCCAGCAGCGGATTCGATTCTAGCACAGATACGCAGTATTTT.